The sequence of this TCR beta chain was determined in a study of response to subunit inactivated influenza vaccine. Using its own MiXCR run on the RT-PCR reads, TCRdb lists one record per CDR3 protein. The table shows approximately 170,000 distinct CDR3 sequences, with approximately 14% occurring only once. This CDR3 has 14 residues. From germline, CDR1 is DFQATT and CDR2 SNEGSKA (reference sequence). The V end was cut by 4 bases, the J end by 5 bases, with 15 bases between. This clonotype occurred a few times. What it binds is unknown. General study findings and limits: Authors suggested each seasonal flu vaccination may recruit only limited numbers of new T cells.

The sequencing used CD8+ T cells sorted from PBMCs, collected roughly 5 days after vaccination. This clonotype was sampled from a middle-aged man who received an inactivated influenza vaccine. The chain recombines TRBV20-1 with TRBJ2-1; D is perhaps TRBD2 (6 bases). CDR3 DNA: TGCAGTGCTACGGTTCTAGCGTATGACAATGAGCAGTTCTTC. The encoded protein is CSATVLAYDNEQFF.